The next 27 T cell receptor beta chains were all read from a single sample in a study of cytomegalovirus exposure and HLA in healthy donors (dated by TCRdb to about 2017). Libraries came from the immunoSEQ multiplex PCR assay. Drawn from immuneACCESS, this table holds only the in-frame rearrangements with V and J called that TCRdb kept. Clones are partly lost; checked studies trace under half to an unresolved V gene and leave the rest unexplained. The sample table records 150,000 or so clones; approximately 92% of these occur just once. In total, the top ten clones hold 0.95% to 1.5% of the sample. Sample: PBMCs. The receptors here all came from a woman younger than 30 in good health and CMV-seronegative.

V and J are TRBV7-9 and TRBJ2-1, with 8 bases that match TRBD1. Germline values: CDR1 SEHNR, CDR2 FQNEAQ (reference sequence). The junction had 14 bases not matched to a gene; V was cut back by 5 bases and J by 2 bases. This CDR3 is 18 amino acids long. This CDR3 is CASSQPRGTGTTYNEQFF. CDR3 nucleotides: TGTGCCAGCAGCCAACCGAGGGGGACAGGAACGACCTACAATGAGCAGTTCTTC. Based on the CDR3 plus reference TRBV7-9 and TRBJ2-1, the full variable domain is DTGVSQNPRHKITKRGQNVTFRCDPISEHNRLYWYRQTLGQGPEFLTYFQNEAQLEKSRLLSDRFSAERPKGSFSTLEIQRTEQGDSAMYLCASSQPRGTGTTYNEQFFGPGTRLTVL.

The V and J genes are TRBV29-1 and TRBJ2-5; TRBD2 matches 8 bases. Germline CDR1 is SQVTM and CDR2 is ANQGSEA. The length of the CDR3 is 16 residues. The V and J ends lost 4 bases and 5 bases, in that order; junction bases with no gene match: 15. CDR3 amino acids: CSVVYFTSGDRETQYF. The CDR3 nucleotides read TGCAGCGTTGTATATTTTACTAGCGGCGACCGGGAGACCCAGTACTTC.

In regard to this clone: This sample includes further DNA sequences coding for the same CDR3. The J gene is TRBJ2-1, the V gene TRBV10-3; 14 bases map to TRBD2. The germline V gene has CDR1 ENHRY and CDR2 SYGVKD. V lost 6 bases and J lost 6; bases outside the gene matches: 4. The CDR3 spans 15 residues. The DNA for the CDR3 is TGTGCCATCAGGCCGACTAGCGGGGGGGCCAATGAGCAGTTCTTC. Its protein is CAIRPTSGGANEQFF.

In its sample, this clone was seen a few times. V usage is TRBV9 and J usage is TRBJ1-1, with 8 bases matching TRBD1. The trim removed 4 bases at V and 2 bases at J, leaving 4 bases unmatched. Germline V gene data show CDR1 as SGDLS and CDR2 as YYNGEE. CDR3 length: 14 residues. CDR3: CASSQTGANTEAFF. The CDR3, as DNA: TGTGCCAGCAGCCAGACAGGGGCCAACACTGAAGCTTTCTTT.

A single count supports this clone. The rearrangement uses TRBV5-8 and TRBJ2-5; 7 nucleotides match TRBD2. The CDR3 totals 13 residues. With V trimmed by 10 bases and J by 0 bases, 6 bases remained unmatched. Germline-derived CDR1 and CDR2 are SGHTS and YDEGEE. The CDR3 reads CAPRGDYQETQYF. The CDR3 coding sequence is TGTGCCCCTCGGGGGGACTACCAAGAGACCCAGTACTTC.

This clone has a single count. The DNA for the CDR3 is TGTGCCAGCAGAGAATTCGAGGGTTACAATGAGCAGTTCTTC. It specifies CASREFEGYNEQFF. The chain recombines TRBV6-1 with TRBJ2-1, with D perhaps TRBD2 (5 bases). Germline CDR1 is MNHNS and CDR2 is SASEGT. With 6 bases removed from V and 4 bases from J, the gap between germline ends came to 13 bases. The CDR3 length is 14 residues.

This clone appeared once. The chain has TRBV10-3 and TRBJ2-7; 7 bases match TRBD1. The V gene's germline CDR1 is ENHRY and CDR2 SYGVKD. V lost 6 bases, J lost 3 bases, and 2 bases stayed unmatched. The CDR3 has 12 amino acids. The CDR3 loop is CAISGQVYEQYF. The CDR3 DNA follows: TGTGCCATCAGCGGACAGGTCTACGAGCAGTACTTC.

The rearrangement links TRBV6-1 to TRBJ1-5, with 9 positions matching TRBD1. The CDR3 runs 14 residues. The J segment lost 6 bases and the V segment lost 7 bases, leaving 7 bases of the junction unmatched. The germline gives CDR1 MNHNS, CDR2 SASEGT. The CDR3 nucleotides read TGTGCCAGCATAAGGGACAGGGTGGGTCAGCCCCAGCATTTT. Translating gives CASIRDRVGQPQHF.

This clone was recorded once. The chain carries TRBV6-1 and TRBJ2-7, with D possibly TRBD2 on 5 matching bases. V was shortened by 8 bases and J by 4 bases, with 18 bases between the two germline ends. This CDR3 comprises 14 residues. CDR1 MNHNS and CDR2 SASEGT come from the germline V gene. The DNA of the CDR3 is TGTGCCAGCGAGGATCCCCGGGATCGGTACGAGCAGTACTTC. Translated, it gives CASEDPRDRYEQYF.

This chain uses TRBV5-1 with TRBJ2-7, with 9 bases fitting TRBD1. Per the germline V gene, CDR1 is SGHRS and CDR2 is YFSETQ. V lost 3 bases and J lost 4; bases outside the gene matches: 5. The CDR3 is 14 amino acids. The CDR3 spells CASSWETGGYEQYF. In DNA, the CDR3 is TGCGCCAGCAGCTGGGAGACAGGGGGGTACGAGCAGTACTTC. Based on the CDR3 plus reference TRBV5-1 and TRBJ2-7, the full variable domain is KAGVTQTPRYLIKTRGQQVTLSCSPISGHRSVSWYQQTPGQGLQFLFEYFSETQRNKGNFPGRFSGRQFSNSRSEMNVSTLELGDSALYLCASSWETGGYEQYFGPGTRLTVT.

The chain recombines TRBV5-4 with TRBJ1-2; the D gene is possibly TRBD1 (6 bases). Trimming cost V 4 bases and J 11 bases, with 15 bases left between them. The CDR3 length is 12 residues. CDR1 is SGHNT, CDR2 YYREEE, per germline (reference sequence). CDR3 DNA: TGTGCCAGCAGCAGACGGGACACCGCGTACACCTTC. Protein: CASSRRDTAYTF.

This clone was found a few times. DNA for the CDR3: TGTGCCAGCAGCCCAAGGGACAGGGGAACCACCGGGGAGCTGTTTTTT. Translated, it gives CASSPRDRGTTGELFF. J is TRBJ2-2 and V is TRBV7-3; the match to TRBD1 covers 10 bases. Unmatched junction bases numbered 7, after V lost 5 bases and J lost 4 bases. Germline V gene data show CDR1 as SGHTA and CDR2 as FQGTGA. This CDR3 has 16 amino acids. Together with reference TRBV7-3 and TRBJ2-2, the CDR3 gives the full variable domain: GAGVSQTPSNKVTEKGKYVELRCDPISGHTALYWYRQSLGQGPEFLIYFQGTGAADDSGLPNDRFFAVRPEGSVSTLKIQRTERGDSAVYLCASSPRDRGTTGELFFGEGSRLTVL.

The chain recombines TRBV5-4 with TRBJ1-5; possible D gene TRBD1, 6 bases. This CDR3 has 15 residues. Deletions cut 7 bases from V and 4 bases from J, with 18 bases between. Germline V CDR1 and CDR2: SGHNT, YYREEE (reference sequence). In DNA form, the CDR3 reads TGTGCCAGCTCCGATTGGGGGCAGGCGAATCAGCCCCAGCATTTT. Residues: CASSDWGQANQPQHF.

V gene TRBV9 combines with J gene TRBJ1-3; D is unclear. This CDR3 contains 15 residues. V was clipped by 0 bases and J by 2 bases, with 9 bases between them. The germline V gene encodes CDR1 SGDLS and CDR2 YYNGEE. CDR3 sequence reads: CASSVAPGTGNTIYF. CDR3 in DNA: TGTGCCAGCAGCGTAGCCCCGGGGACTGGAAACACCATATATTTT.

The genes are TRBV2 and TRBJ2-2; 9 bases match TRBD1. The CDR3 runs 14 residues. The ends lost 7 bases at V and 5 bases at J; junction bases unmatched: 5. Germline CDR1 reads SNHLY; CDR2 reads FYNNEI. The CDR3, as DNA: TGTGCCAGCACTAGACAGGGGGAGACCGGGGAGCTGTTTTTT. Translating gives CASTRQGETGELFF.

The chain recombines TRBV6-1 with TRBJ1-3, with D possibly TRBD1 on 6 matching bases. Germline V CDR1 and CDR2: MNHNS, SASEGT. Deletions cut 2 bases from V and 4 bases from J, with 9 bases between. CDR3 length equals 14 residues. The chain's CDR3 is CASSERGLGNTIYF. The CDR3 coding sequence is TGTGCCAGCAGTGAAAGGGGGTTAGGAAACACCATATATTTT.

The rearrangement uses TRBV4-2 and TRBJ2-7; 14 nucleotides line up with TRBD2. Germline V gene sequence: CDR1 LGHNA, CDR2 YNFKEQ. This CDR3 spans 20 amino acids. J gave up 0 bases and V 2 bases, and 12 bases lay outside the gene matches. The CDR3 protein is CASSQRTGTSGGLISYEQYF. CDR3 sequence (DNA): TGTGCCAGCAGCCAAAGGACCGGGACTAGCGGGGGCCTGATCTCCTACGAGCAGTACTTC.

The chain links TRBV2 to TRBJ1-3; no clear D gene. Germline V CDR1 and CDR2: SNHLY, FYNNEI. V lost 3 bases and J 6 bases, leaving 6 bases between the germline ends. The CDR3 spans 12 residues. The CDR3 protein is CASSDSVNTIYF. The DNA of the CDR3 is TGTGCCAGCAGTGACAGCGTAAACACCATATATTTT.

The V gene is TRBV27, the J gene TRBJ2-5; 9 nucleotides align to TRBD1. Germline V gives CDR1 MNHEY, CDR2 SMNVEV (reference sequence). V trimming: 5 bases; J trimming: 2 bases; junction bases outside the gene matches: 6. The CDR3 covers 15 residues. The CDR3 loop is CASSVGQGKQETQYF. CDR3 bases: TGTGCCAGCAGTGTGGGACAGGGAAAACAAGAGACCCAGTACTTC.

This chain joins TRBV10-1 and TRBJ1-3; no clear D gene. This CDR3 contains 17 residues. Trimming removed 10 bases from V and 0 bases from J, with 22 bases in between. The V gene's germline CDR1 is WNHNN and CDR2 SYGVQD (reference sequence). Here the CDR3 DNA reads TGCGCCAACTCCCGGAGGGCGCAGAGACTCTCTGGAAACACCATATATTTT. Protein: CANSRRAQRLSGNTIYF.

This sequence joins TRBV6-4 and TRBJ2-1; a possible D gene is TRBD2 (7 bases). Germline CDR1 is MRHNA and CDR2 is SNTAGT. The length of the CDR3 is 15 residues. V shed 2 bases and J shed 3 bases, with 11 bases lying between them. CDR3 nucleotide sequence: TGTGCCAGCAGTGACGAAGGGGGGGACTACAATGAGCAGTTCTTC. It translates to CASSDEGGDYNEQFF.

The V call is TRBV7-9, the J call TRBJ2-3; D is undetermined. Germline V gene data show CDR1 as SEHNR and CDR2 as FQNEAQ (reference sequence). Trimming cost V 1 base and J 10 bases, with 12 bases left between them. CDR3 length: 13 residues. The CDR3 region is CASSLESRASQYF. In DNA form, the CDR3 reads TGTGCCAGCAGCTTAGAGTCCCGCGCCTCGCAGTATTTT.

The table lists this clone with a count of one. The chain employs TRBV7-8 and TRBJ1-6; 8 bases map to TRBD1. This CDR3 comprises 20 residues. From germline, CDR1 is SGHVS and CDR2 FQNEAQ. V dropped 1 base and J dropped 5; count of bases not matched to a gene: 16. The CDR3 nucleotides read TGTGCCAGCAGCTTAGGGATAAGGACAGGGACGGTACAAGATAATTCACCCCTCCACTTT. This codes for CASSLGIRTGTVQDNSPLHF.

The chain employs TRBV5-1 and TRBJ2-5; 9 nucleotides align to TRBD2. Germline V gene lookup returns CDR1 SGHRS and CDR2 YFSETQ. This CDR3 contains 16 residues. Trimming removed 0 bases from V and 0 bases from J; junction bases left unmatched: 3. The DNA for the CDR3 is TGCGCCAGCAGCTTGGAGGCGGGGGGGTACCAAGAGACCCAGTACTTC. Translation gives CASSLEAGGYQETQYF.

The CDR3, as DNA: TGTGCCAGCAGCACTAAACCGACAGATTCCCCCCGCGAGCAGTTCTTC. Its translation is CASSTKPTDSPREQFF. The chain recombines TRBV5-4 with TRBJ2-1, with D possibly being TRBD1 (5 bases). The CDR3 extends over 16 amino acids. The V gene lost 4 bases and the J gene lost 10 bases, with 24 bases spanning the gap. Germline CDR1 reads SGHNT; CDR2 reads YYREEE (reference sequence).

This clone was seen only once. The chain combines TRBV5-8 with TRBJ1-3; TRBD1 is a possible D gene (6 bases). The germline V and J ends were trimmed by 6 bases and 4 bases, with 17 bases remaining between them. The CDR3 is 15 residues long. In germline, CDR1 is SGHTS, CDR2 YDEGEE. The CDR3 loop is CASTIQGFDGNTIYF. CDR3 sequence (DNA): TGTGCCAGCACCATACAGGGATTCGACGGAAACACCATATATTTT. Full variable domain (missing parts from reference TRBV5-8 and TRBJ1-3): EAGVTQSPTHLIKTRGQQATLRCSPISGHTSVYWYQQALGLGLQFLLWYDEGEERNRGNFPPRFSGRQFPNYSSELNVNALELEDSALYLCASTIQGFDGNTIYFGEGSWLTVV.

The CDR3 reads CASSLSGGTDTQYF. CDR3 nucleotides: TGTGCCAGCAGCTTATCGGGGGGTACAGATACGCAGTATTTT. This sequence joins TRBV11-2 and TRBJ2-3; 7 positions agree with TRBD2. The junction had 2 bases not matched to a gene; V was cut back by 2 bases and J by 3 bases. This CDR3 is 14 amino acids long. Germline CDR1 and CDR2: SGHAT and FQNNGV. The variable domain in full, with the rest retrieved from reference TRBV11-2 and TRBJ2-3, is EAGVAQSPRYKIIEKRQSVAFWCNPISGHATLYWYQQILGQGPKLLIQFQNNGVVDDSQLPKDRFSAERLKGVDSTLKIQPAKLEDSAVYLCASSLSGGTDTQYFGPGTRLTVL.